This T cell receptor beta chain derives from a study of PD-L1 blockade in urothelial cancer. Study in general: Atezolizumab was started by patients in 2014 at 1,200 mg intravenously every 3 weeks. Blood analysis occurred 3 weeks (second dose) and 6 weeks after treatment start. Study findings and constraints: Below-median pretreatment blood TCR clonality was associated with improved progression-free and overall survival.

Profiling relied on immunoSEQ multiplex PCR, and the TCRdb table lists in-frame clones only, not all of them. The sample shows 70,000 or so clones, roughly 90% of them seen only once. A note on this clone: Its specificity is not known.

Noted time point: pretreatment peripheral blood. The CDR3 spans 17 residues. Germline V CDR1 and CDR2: WSHSY, SAAADI. Trimming at V came to 9 bases and at J to 4 bases, leaving 11 bases not matched to a gene. The receptor was derived from a man aged 65 to 79 with urothelial cancer. The sample consisted of PBMCs, taken around atezolizumab (anti-PD-L1) treatment. The chain is built from TRBV10-2 and TRBJ2-2; TRBD2 matches at 13 bases. This CDR3 is CARGTSGTADSTGELFF. The CDR3 DNA is TGCGCCAGGGGGACTAGCGGGACGGCCGACTCCACCGGGGAGCTGTTTTTT.